These 31 T cell receptor beta chains were all obtained from the same sample, sequenced in a study of blood T cell repertoires in COVID-19. Assay used: immunoSEQ multiplex PCR; TCRdb lists only in-frame clones, some missing. The sample has around 180,000 clones, roughly 86% seen once. The sample taken for sequencing was peripheral blood. These receptors all stem from a woman aged 25-40 years with active or convalescent COVID-19.

The CDR3 here is CASRKRASESTDTQYF. As DNA, the CDR3 is TGTGCCAGCAGAAAACGGGCTAGCGAGAGCACAGATACGCAGTATTTT. This chain joins TRBV2 and TRBJ2-3; tentatively, D is TRBD2 (6 bases). This CDR3 has 16 residues. Looked up from germline, CDR1 is SNHLY and CDR2 is FYNNEI. The germline V and J ends were trimmed by 6 bases and 0 bases, with 16 bases remaining between them.

The J gene is TRBJ2-3, the V gene TRBV6-4; 7 bases align to TRBD1. The CDR3 runs to 14 residues. J gave up 3 bases and V 3 bases, and 3 bases lay outside the gene matches. Germline V lookup: CDR1 MRHNA, CDR2 SNTAGT. CDR3 protein: CASSDTGVTDTQYF. DNA for the CDR3: TGTGCCAGCAGTGATACAGGGGTGACAGATACGCAGTATTTT.

This chain joins TRBV20-1 and TRBJ2-5; D possibly corresponds to TRBD2 (6 bases). CDR1 and CDR2 (germline): DFQATT, SNEGSKA (reference sequence). V dropped 3 bases and J dropped 3 bases, with 14 bases sitting between them. This CDR3 is built from 14 residues. CDR3 nucleotides: TGCAGTGCTAGTCTTGACGGGGAGGAAGAGACCCAGTACTTC. Its translation: CSASLDGEEETQYF.

The J gene is TRBJ2-7, the V gene TRBV19; D gene uncertain. The CDR3 runs to 15 residues. V was cut by 1 base and J by 2 bases, with 12 bases left in between. Germline V gene data show CDR1 as LNHDA and CDR2 as SQIVND (reference sequence). Here the CDR3 reads CASSIGFLNTYEQYF. In DNA form, the CDR3 reads TGTGCCAGTAGTATAGGTTTCCTTAACACCTACGAGCAGTACTTC.

The V call is TRBV18, the J call TRBJ1-1, with 7 bases matching TRBD1. The CDR3 has 14 residues. Trimming removed 4 bases from V and 3 bases from J; junction bases left unmatched: 5. Germline assignment: CDR1 KGHSH and CDR2 LQKENI. The CDR3 DNA follows: TGTGCCAGCTCACGACAGGGCCCTGACACTGAAGCTTTCTTT. Protein sequence: CASSRQGPDTEAFF.

The sample holds one count of this clone. The chain uses TRBV6-5 and TRBJ1-1, with TRBD1 identical over 7 bases. Germline CDR1 reads MNHEY; CDR2 reads SVGAGI. V was pared by 1 base and J by 1 base, with 6 bases of the junction left unmatched. This CDR3 is 16 amino acids long. The CDR3 coding sequence is TGTGCCAGCAGTTACTTTCCCGGGACAGAGAACACTGAAGCTTTCTTT. It is translated as CASSYFPGTENTEAFF.

The chain uses TRBV5-1 and TRBJ2-1, with 7 bases lining up with TRBD1. In germline, CDR1 is SGHRS, CDR2 YFSETQ. The CDR3 runs to 15 residues. J was trimmed by 5 bases and V by 1 base; bases with no gene match: 6. The CDR3 DNA reads TGCGCCAGCAGCTTGTTAGGGGGCATAAACAATGAGCAGTTCTTC. Protein sequence: CASSLLGGINNEQFF.

This chain uses TRBV6-2 or TRBV6-3 with TRBJ2-7; D ambiguous. CDR3 length: 14 amino acids. Looked up from germline, CDR1 is MNHEY and CDR2 is SVGEGT. V was pared by 4 bases and J by 0 bases, with 10 bases between. The chain's CDR3 is CASSLLTGSYEQYF. In DNA form, the CDR3 reads TGTGCCAGCAGTTTACTTACGGGCTCCTACGAGCAGTACTTC.

This clone was counted once. This chain uses TRBV27 with TRBJ1-6; no reliable D call. Germline CDR1 is MNHEY and CDR2 is SMNVEV (reference sequence). Trimming pared 6 bases from V and 5 bases from J, leaving 17 bases between. The length of the CDR3 is 16 residues. This CDR3 is CASREGAGRNNSPLHF. CDR3 coding DNA: TGTGCCAGCAGAGAAGGCGCGGGTCGTAATAATTCACCCCTCCACTTT.

V and J are TRBV28 and TRBJ1-5; unclear D gene. The V gene lost 8 bases and the J gene lost 5 bases, with 19 bases spanning the gap. Germline assignment: CDR1 MDHEN and CDR2 SYDVKM. There are 15 residues in the CDR3. CDR3 residues: CASSSEAYGDQPQHF. Here the CDR3 DNA reads TGTGCCAGCTCCAGTGAGGCCTATGGTGATCAGCCCCAGCATTTT.

This clone was counted only a few times. This chain joins TRBV6-6 and TRBJ1-6; D may be TRBD1 (5 bases). The CDR3 length is 15 residues. The V end was cut by 9 bases, the J end by 7 bases, with 19 bases between. Germline V gives CDR1 MNHNY, CDR2 SVGAGI (reference sequence). CDR3 DNA sequence: TGTGCCAGTCGCCATGGGGGGGAATCAAATTCACCCCTCCACTTT. Translated, it gives CASRHGGESNSPLHF.

This clone was detected once. Other DNA sequences of this sample code for an identical CDR3. The V gene is TRBV3-1 (or the pseudogene TRBV3-2), the J gene TRBJ2-3; 14 bases match TRBD2. Germline loops: CDR1 LGHDT, CDR2 YNNKEL (reference sequence). After removal of 3 bases from V and 1 base from J, the junction contained 0 bases not matched to a gene. The CDR3 sequence is 16 residues long. Here the CDR3 reads CASSQGLAGGTDTQYF. The DNA for the CDR3 is TGTGCCAGCAGCCAGGGACTAGCGGGGGGCACAGATACGCAGTATTTT.

V and J are TRBV19 and TRBJ2-1; no reliable D call. Germline V CDR1 and CDR2: LNHDA, SQIVND (reference sequence). This CDR3 is 12 amino acids long. V shed 3 bases and J shed 8 bases, with 8 bases lying between them. CDR3 nucleotides: TGTGCCAGTAGTATTCGCGCCGATGAGCAGTTCTTC. It encodes CASSIRADEQFF.

This rearrangement joins TRBV2 to TRBJ1-5; D might be TRBD1 (5 bases). Germline CDR1 and CDR2: SNHLY and FYNNEI. Trimming took off 7 bases at V and 1 base at J, with 11 bases between the two ends. The CDR3 spans 14 residues. The DNA for the CDR3 is TGTGCCAGCAAGGCGACAGTCAGCAATCAGCCCCAGCATTTT. Translation: CASKATVSNQPQHF.

This chain uses TRBV5-1 with TRBJ2-1; TRBD2 matches at 7 bases. V trimming: 0 bases; J trimming: 7 bases; junction bases outside the gene matches: 10. Germline lookup yields CDR1 SGHRS and CDR2 YFSETQ. The CDR3 sequence is 16 residues long. CDR3 bases: TGCGCCAGCAGCTTGGAATTGGGGGGAGGGAGGAATGAGCAGTTCTTC. This encodes CASSLELGGGRNEQFF.

This chain links TRBV13 with TRBJ2-6, with 8 bases that match TRBD2. Germline V gene lookup returns CDR1 PRHDT and CDR2 FYEKMQ (reference sequence). V was clipped by 4 bases and J by 4 bases; unmatched bases: 12. This CDR3 is built from 18 residues. CDR3 region: CASSSRPGLGSGANVLTF. The CDR3 bases are TGTGCCAGCAGCTCGAGGCCGGGACTAGGTTCGGGGGCCAACGTCCTGACTTTC.

This clone was picked up a small number of times. The chain has TRBV12-3 or TRBV12-4 and TRBJ1-2; TRBD1 is a possible D gene (5 bases). Trimming removed 1 base from V and 7 bases from J, with 10 bases in between. The CDR3 has 13 residues. The CDR3 sequence is CASSLGGISGYTF. The CDR3 DNA reads TGTGCCAGCAGTTTAGGGGGCATTAGTGGCTACACCTTC.

V and J are TRBV11-2 and TRBJ2-1; TRBD2 matches 8 bases. The CDR3 length is 15 residues. Germline V gene data show CDR1 as SGHAT and CDR2 as FQNNGV. Trimming took 8 bases from V and 4 from J; bases not matched to a gene: 10. The CDR3 nucleotides read TGTGCCAGCCTTTTTACGGGGGGGGAATACAATGAGCAGTTCTTC. Its translation is CASLFTGGEYNEQFF.

This clone was observed a few times. The rearrangement uses TRBV3-1 (or the pseudogene TRBV3-2) and TRBJ1-1; TRBD1 is a possible D gene (6 bases). CDR3 length: 17 residues. V was clipped by 1 base and J by 5 bases, with 20 bases between them. Per germline, CDR1 LGHDT and CDR2 YNNKEL (reference sequence). The chain's CDR3 is CASSQGIGGLERTEAFF. CDR3 coding DNA: TGTGCCAGCAGCCAAGGTATCGGGGGGCTGGAAAGAACTGAAGCTTTCTTT.

This clone is a singleton in its sample. The chain employs TRBV28 and TRBJ1-1; D possibly corresponds to TRBD1 (6 bases). Germline values: CDR1 MDHEN, CDR2 SYDVKM. This CDR3 spans 16 amino acids. V lost 3 bases to trimming and J lost 0 bases, with 14 bases between them. This CDR3 reads CASSFIGQYLNTEAFF. CDR3 nucleotide sequence: TGTGCCAGCAGTTTTATAGGACAGTATTTGAACACTGAAGCTTTCTTT.

The rearrangement links TRBV1 to TRBJ1-1; the D call of TRBD1 is as the table states it, not checked on the DNA. TRBV1 is a pseudogene locus. The CDR3 spans 17 residues. In nucleotides, the CDR3 is TGCACCAGCAGCCAAGAATGGGCAGGTTCAGCGAACACTGAAGCTTTCTTT. Translating it yields CTSSQEWAGSANTEAFF.

The chain joins TRBV20-1 to TRBJ2-7; 10 bases align to TRBD1. J was trimmed by 1 base and V by 3 bases; bases with no gene match: 9. The CDR3 runs to 16 residues. Germline loops: CDR1 DFQATT, CDR2 SNEGSKA (reference sequence). The CDR3 region is CSASRDRGRGSYEQYF. CDR3 nucleotides: TGCAGTGCTAGTCGTGACAGGGGGCGTGGGTCCTACGAGCAGTACTTC.

As to this clone: Germline and junction disagree at one end, which may indicate a read error. This chain joins TRBV6-1 and TRBJ2-7; TRBD1 agrees at 10 bases. The CDR3 runs 14 residues. Per the germline V gene, CDR1 is MNHNS and CDR2 is SASEGT. The CDR3 DNA reads as TGTGCCAGCAGAGAAGACAGGGGGCATTTCGAGCAGTACTTC. As protein: CASREDRGHFEQYF.

This chain joins TRBV27 and TRBJ2-5, with D tentatively TRBD2 (5 bases). The CDR3 contains 15 residues. V was pared by 2 bases and J by 3 bases, with 13 bases between. Germline V gives CDR1 MNHEY, CDR2 SMNVEV (reference sequence). CDR3 nucleotides: TGTGCCAGCAGTTTAGAGGGCCGCGCGGAAGAGACCCAGTACTTC. It yields the protein CASSLEGRAEETQYF.

This clone is a singleton in its sample. This chain connects TRBV18 to TRBJ2-7, with 7 bases lining up with TRBD1. CDR3 length: 16 amino acids. Trimming took 2 bases from V and 4 from J; bases not matched to a gene: 11. Germline CDR1 KGHSH, CDR2 LQKENI. The CDR3 DNA sequence: TGTGCCAGCTCACCAAGGGAGACAGGGACGCCTTACGAGCAGTACTTC. This translates into CASSPRETGTPYEQYF.

This chain connects TRBV7-8 to TRBJ1-2; D is perhaps TRBD1 (6 bases). Germline-derived CDR1 and CDR2 are SGHVS and FQNEAQ. CDR3 size: 16 residues. Trimming pared 1 base from V and 8 bases from J, leaving 20 bases between. The CDR3 loop reads CASSLERFGGRVGYTF. The CDR3 DNA follows: TGTGCCAGCAGCTTAGAAAGGTTCGGGGGGCGGGTCGGCTACACCTTC.

J is TRBJ1-2 and V is TRBV5-1; D is possibly TRBD1 (6 bases). This CDR3 has 16 residues. Trimming removed 4 bases at V and 1 base at J, with 17 bases between. Germline V lookup: CDR1 SGHRS, CDR2 YFSETQ. The CDR3 sequence: CASSALSGHLNYGYTF. The DNA of the CDR3 is TGCGCCAGCAGCGCATTATCGGGACACCTTAACTATGGCTACACCTTC.

The rearrangement uses TRBV12-3 or TRBV12-4 and TRBJ1-4; tentatively, D is TRBD1 (5 bases). CDR3 length equals 12 residues. With 6 bases removed from V and 13 bases from J, the gap between germline ends came to 15 bases. CDR3 loop: CASSQGFLRLFF. CDR3 bases: TGTGCCAGCAGCCAGGGTTTCTTACGACTGTTTTTT.

The rearrangement links TRBV7-9 to TRBJ1-1; 10 nucleotides match TRBD1. The CDR3 extends over 16 amino acids. Trimming at V came to 4 bases and at J to 6 bases, leaving 11 bases not matched to a gene. The germline V gene encodes CDR1 SEHNR and CDR2 FQNEAQ (reference sequence). The CDR3 DNA is TGTGCCAGCAGCTCGCTCTGGGGGGACAGGGGCCCTGAAGCTTTCTTT. Its translation is CASSSLWGDRGPEAFF. Full variable domain (rest looked up from reference TRBV7-9 and TRBJ1-1): DTGVSQNPRHKITKRGQNVTFRCDPISEHNRLYWYRQTLGQGPEFLTYFQNEAQLEKSRLLSDRFSAERPKGSFSTLEIQRTEQGDSAMYLCASSSLWGDRGPEAFFGQGTRLTVV.

The chain combines TRBV6-5 with TRBJ1-1, with 7 bases aligning to TRBD1. The CDR3 contains 15 residues. In germline, CDR1 is MNHEY, CDR2 SVGAGI. Losses at the gene ends were 8 bases for V and 3 bases for J; bases not matched to a gene: 12. CDR3 bases: TGTGCCAGCGCTCAAAGGGGGCGAAGACACACTGAAGCTTTCTTT. Residues: CASAQRGRRHTEAFF.

CDR3 sequence: CASSRVRDYSNQPQHF. Here the CDR3 DNA reads TGTGCCAGCAGCAGGGTCAGGGATTATAGCAATCAGCCCCAGCATTTT. This chain connects TRBV28 to TRBJ1-5, with D possibly matching TRBD1 (5 bases). The V and J ends lost 6 bases and 0 bases respectively, with 15 bases between them. CDR3 size: 16 residues. Germline CDR1 is MDHEN and CDR2 is SYDVKM.